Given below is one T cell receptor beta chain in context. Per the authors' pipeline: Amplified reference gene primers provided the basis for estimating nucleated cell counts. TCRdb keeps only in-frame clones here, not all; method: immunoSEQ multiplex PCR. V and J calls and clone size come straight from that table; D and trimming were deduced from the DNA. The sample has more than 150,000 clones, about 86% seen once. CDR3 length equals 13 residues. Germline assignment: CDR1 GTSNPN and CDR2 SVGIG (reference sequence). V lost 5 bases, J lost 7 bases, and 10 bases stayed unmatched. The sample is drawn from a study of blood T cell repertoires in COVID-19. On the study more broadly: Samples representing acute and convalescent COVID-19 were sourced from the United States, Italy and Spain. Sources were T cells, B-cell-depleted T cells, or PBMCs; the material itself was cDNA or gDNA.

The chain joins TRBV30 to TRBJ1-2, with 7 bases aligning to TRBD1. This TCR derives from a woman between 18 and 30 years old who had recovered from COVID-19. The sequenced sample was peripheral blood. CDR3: CAWEGQVYGGYTF. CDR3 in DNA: TGTGCCTGGGAAGGACAGGTTTACGGTGGCTACACCTTC. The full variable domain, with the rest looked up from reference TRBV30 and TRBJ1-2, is SQTIHQWPATLVQPVGSPLSLECTVEGTSNPNLYWYRQAAGRGLQLLFYSVGIGQISSEVPQNLSASRPQDRQFILSSKKLLLSDSGFYLCAWEGQVYGGYTFGSGTRLTVV.